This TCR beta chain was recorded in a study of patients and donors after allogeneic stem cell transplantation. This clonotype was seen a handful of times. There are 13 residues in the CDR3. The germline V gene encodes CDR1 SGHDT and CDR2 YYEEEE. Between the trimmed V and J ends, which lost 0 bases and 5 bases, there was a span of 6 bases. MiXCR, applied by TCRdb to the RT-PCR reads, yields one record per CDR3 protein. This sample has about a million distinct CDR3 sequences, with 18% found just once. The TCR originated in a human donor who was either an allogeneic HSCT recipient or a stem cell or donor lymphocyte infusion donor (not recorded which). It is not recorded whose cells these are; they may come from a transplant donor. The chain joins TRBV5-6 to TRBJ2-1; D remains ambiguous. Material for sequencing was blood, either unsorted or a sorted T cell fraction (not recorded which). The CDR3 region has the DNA TGTGCCAGCAGCTTGGTTAGAAACAATGAGCAGTTCTTC. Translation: CASSLVRNNEQFF.